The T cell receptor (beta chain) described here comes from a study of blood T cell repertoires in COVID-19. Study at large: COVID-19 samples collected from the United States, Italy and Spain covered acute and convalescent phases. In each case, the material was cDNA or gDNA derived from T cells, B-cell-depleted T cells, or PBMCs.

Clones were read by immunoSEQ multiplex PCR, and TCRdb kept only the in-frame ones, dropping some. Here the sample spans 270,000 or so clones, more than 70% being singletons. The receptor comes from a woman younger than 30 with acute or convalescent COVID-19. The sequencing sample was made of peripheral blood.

In nucleotides, the CDR3 is TGTGCCAGCAGCGTAGGACTAGATAACACCGGGGAGCTGTTTTTT. Protein product: CASSVGLDNTGELFF. V usage is TRBV9 and J usage is TRBJ2-2; a possible D gene is TRBD2 (6 bases). The germline V and J ends were trimmed by 0 bases and 2 bases, with 8 bases remaining between them. There are 15 residues in the CDR3. The germline V gene encodes CDR1 SGDLS and CDR2 YYNGEE.